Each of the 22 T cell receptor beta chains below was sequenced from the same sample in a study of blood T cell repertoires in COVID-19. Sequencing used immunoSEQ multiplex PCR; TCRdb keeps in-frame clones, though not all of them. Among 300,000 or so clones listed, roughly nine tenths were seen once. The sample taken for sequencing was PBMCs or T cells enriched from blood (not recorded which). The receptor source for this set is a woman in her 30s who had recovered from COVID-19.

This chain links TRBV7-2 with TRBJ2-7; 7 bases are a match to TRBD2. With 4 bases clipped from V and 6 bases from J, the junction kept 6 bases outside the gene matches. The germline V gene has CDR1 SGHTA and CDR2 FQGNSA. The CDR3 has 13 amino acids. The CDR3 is CASSSTQRGEQYF. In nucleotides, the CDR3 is TGTGCCAGCAGCTCAACCCAGCGGGGCGAGCAGTACTTC.

CDR3 nucleotide sequence: TGTGCCAGCAGTCCCCACCGCGGGGGCCTCGTCCGCACAGATACGCAGTATTTT. Amino acid sequence: CASSPHRGGLVRTDTQYF. This chain joins TRBV3-1 (or the pseudogene TRBV3-2) and TRBJ2-3, with a tentative D call TRBD2 (7 bases). The V gene's germline CDR1 is LGHDT and CDR2 YNNKEL (reference sequence). The CDR3 covers 18 residues. V lost 6 bases and J 1 base, leaving 23 bases between the germline ends.

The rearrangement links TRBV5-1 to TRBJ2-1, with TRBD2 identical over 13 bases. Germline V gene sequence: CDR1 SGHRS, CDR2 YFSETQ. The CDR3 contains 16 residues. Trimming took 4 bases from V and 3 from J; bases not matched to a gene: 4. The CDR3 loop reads CASSSRTSGGYNEQFF. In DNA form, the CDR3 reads TGCGCCAGCAGCAGCCGGACTAGCGGGGGCTACAATGAGCAGTTCTTC. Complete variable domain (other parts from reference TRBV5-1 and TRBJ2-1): KAGVTQTPRYLIKTRGQQVTLSCSPISGHRSVSWYQQTPGQGLQFLFEYFSETQRNKGNFPGRFSGRQFSNSRSEMNVSTLELGDSALYLCASSSRTSGGYNEQFFGPGTRLTVL.

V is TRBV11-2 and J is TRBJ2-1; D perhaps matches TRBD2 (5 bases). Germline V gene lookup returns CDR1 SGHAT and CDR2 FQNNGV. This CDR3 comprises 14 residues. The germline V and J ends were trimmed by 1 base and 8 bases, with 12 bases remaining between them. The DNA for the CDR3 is TGTGCCAGCAGCTTAGTTACCGCGGAGGATGAGCAGTTCTTC. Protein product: CASSLVTAEDEQFF. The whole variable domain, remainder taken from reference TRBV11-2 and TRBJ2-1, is EAGVAQSPRYKIIEKRQSVAFWCNPISGHATLYWYQQILGQGPKLLIQFQNNGVVDDSQLPKDRFSAERLKGVDSTLKIQPAKLEDSAVYLCASSLVTAEDEQFFGPGTRLTVL.

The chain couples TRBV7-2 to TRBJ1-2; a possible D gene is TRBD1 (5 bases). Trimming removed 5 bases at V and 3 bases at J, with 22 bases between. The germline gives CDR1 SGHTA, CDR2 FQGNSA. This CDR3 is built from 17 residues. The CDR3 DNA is TGTGCCAGCAGCCCCGCCTTGGGCAGGGTAATCGACTATGGCTACACCTTC. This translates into CASSPALGRVIDYGYTF.

The CDR3 DNA follows: TGTGCCAGCAGCTTACGGACAGTGCTCAACTATGGCTACACCTTC. Amino acid sequence: CASSLRTVLNYGYTF. The chain couples TRBV11-2 to TRBJ1-2; weak D call: TRBD1 (6 bases). This CDR3 is built from 15 residues. Trimming left V 2 bases short and J 2 bases short, with 12 bases between. The germline CDR1 and CDR2 sequences are SGHAT and FQNNGV.

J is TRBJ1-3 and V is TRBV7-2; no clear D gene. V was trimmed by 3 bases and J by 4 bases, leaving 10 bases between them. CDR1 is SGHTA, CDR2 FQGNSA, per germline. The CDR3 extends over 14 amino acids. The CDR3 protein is CASSFGQFGNTIYF. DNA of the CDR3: TGTGCCAGCAGCTTTGGGCAGTTCGGAAACACCATATATTTT.

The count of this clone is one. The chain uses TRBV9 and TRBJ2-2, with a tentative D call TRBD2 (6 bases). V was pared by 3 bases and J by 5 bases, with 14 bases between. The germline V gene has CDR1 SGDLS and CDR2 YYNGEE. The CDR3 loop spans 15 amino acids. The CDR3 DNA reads TGTGCCAGCAGCGAGGGTGGAGGGTTGACCGGGGAGCTGTTTTTT. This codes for CASSEGGGLTGELFF.

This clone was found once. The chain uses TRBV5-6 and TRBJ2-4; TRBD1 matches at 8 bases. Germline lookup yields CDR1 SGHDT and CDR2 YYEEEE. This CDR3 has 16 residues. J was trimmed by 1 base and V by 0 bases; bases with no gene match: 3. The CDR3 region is CASSLAGGAAKNIQYF. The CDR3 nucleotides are TGTGCCAGCAGCTTGGCAGGGGGCGCGGCCAAAAACATTCAGTACTTC.

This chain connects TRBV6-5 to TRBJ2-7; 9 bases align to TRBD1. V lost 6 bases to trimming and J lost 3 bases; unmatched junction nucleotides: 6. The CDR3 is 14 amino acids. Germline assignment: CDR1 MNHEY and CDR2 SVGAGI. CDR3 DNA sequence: TGTGCCAGCAGCCGGGGACAGGGAGGCTACGAGCAGTACTTC. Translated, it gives CASSRGQGGYEQYF.

Written as DNA, the CDR3 is TGTGCCAGCACCCCCCGGAGGGGTGCGGCTGGAAACACCATATATTTT. Translating gives CASTPRRGAAGNTIYF. The chain uses TRBV5-6 and TRBJ1-3; maybe TRBD1 (5 bases). Germline V gene sequence: CDR1 SGHDT, CDR2 YYEEEE. This CDR3 is 16 amino acids long. V lost 6 bases and J 2 bases, leaving 18 bases between the germline ends. Full variable domain (outside the CDR3, taken from reference TRBV5-6 and TRBJ1-3): DAGVTQSPTHLIKTRGQQVTLRCSPKSGHDTVSWYQQALGQGPQFIFQYYEEEERQRGNFPDRFSGHQFPNYSSELNVNALLLGDSALYLCASTPRRGAAGNTIYFGEGSWLTVV.

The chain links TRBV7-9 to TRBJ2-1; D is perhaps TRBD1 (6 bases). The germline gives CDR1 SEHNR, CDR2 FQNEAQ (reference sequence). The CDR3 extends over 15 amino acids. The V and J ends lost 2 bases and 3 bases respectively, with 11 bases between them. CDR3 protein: CASSLSDRDYNEQFF. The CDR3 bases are TGTGCCAGCAGCTTATCGGACAGAGACTACAATGAGCAGTTCTTC.

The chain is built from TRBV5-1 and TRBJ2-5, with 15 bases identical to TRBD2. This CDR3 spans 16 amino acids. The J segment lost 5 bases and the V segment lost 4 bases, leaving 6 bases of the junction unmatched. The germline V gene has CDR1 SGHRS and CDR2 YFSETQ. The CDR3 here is CASSLGLAGGSETQYF. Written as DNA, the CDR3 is TGCGCCAGCAGCCTGGGACTAGCGGGGGGTTCGGAGACCCAGTACTTC.

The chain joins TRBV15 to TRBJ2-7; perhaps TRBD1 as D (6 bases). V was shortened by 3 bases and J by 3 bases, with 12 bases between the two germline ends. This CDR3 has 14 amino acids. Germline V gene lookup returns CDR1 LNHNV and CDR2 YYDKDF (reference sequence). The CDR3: CATSSDRTYYEQYF. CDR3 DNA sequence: TGTGCCACCAGCAGCGACAGGACCTACTACGAGCAGTACTTC.

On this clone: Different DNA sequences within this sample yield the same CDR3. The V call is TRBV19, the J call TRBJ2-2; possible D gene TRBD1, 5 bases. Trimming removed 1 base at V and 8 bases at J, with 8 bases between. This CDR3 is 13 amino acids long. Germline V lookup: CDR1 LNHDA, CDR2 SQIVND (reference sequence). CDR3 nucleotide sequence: TGTGCCAGTAGTATAGGGGGCGCGGGGGAGCTGTTTTTT. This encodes CASSIGGAGELFF.

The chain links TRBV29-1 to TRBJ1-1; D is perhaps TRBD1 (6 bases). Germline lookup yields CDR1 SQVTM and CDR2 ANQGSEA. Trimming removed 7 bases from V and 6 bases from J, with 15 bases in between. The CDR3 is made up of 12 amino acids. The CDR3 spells CSAERQGPEAFF. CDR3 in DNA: TGCAGCGCGGAGCGTCAGGGGCCTGAAGCTTTCTTT.

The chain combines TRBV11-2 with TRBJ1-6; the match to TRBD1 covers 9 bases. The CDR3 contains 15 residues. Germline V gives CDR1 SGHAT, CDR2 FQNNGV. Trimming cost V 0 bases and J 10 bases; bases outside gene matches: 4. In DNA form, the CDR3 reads TGTGCCAGCAGCTTAGAGTCAGGGACAGGGTCACCCCTCCACTTT. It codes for CASSLESGTGSPLHF. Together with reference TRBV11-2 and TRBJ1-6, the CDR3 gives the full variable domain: EAGVAQSPRYKIIEKRQSVAFWCNPISGHATLYWYQQILGQGPKLLIQFQNNGVVDDSQLPKDRFSAERLKGVDSTLKIQPAKLEDSAVYLCASSLESGTGSPLHFGNGTRLTVT.

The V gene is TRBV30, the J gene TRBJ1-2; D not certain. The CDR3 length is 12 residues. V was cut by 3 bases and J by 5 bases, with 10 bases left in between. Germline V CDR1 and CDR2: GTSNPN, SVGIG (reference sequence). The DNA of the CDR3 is TGTGCCTGGAGCTTGTCGGGGTATGGCTACACCTTC. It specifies CAWSLSGYGYTF.

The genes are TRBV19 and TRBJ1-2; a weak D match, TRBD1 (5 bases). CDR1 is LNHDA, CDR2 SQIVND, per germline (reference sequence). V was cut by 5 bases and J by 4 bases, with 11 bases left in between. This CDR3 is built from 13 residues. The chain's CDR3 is CASSERGAYGYTF. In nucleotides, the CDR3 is TGTGCCAGTAGTGAAAGGGGTGCCTATGGCTACACCTTC.

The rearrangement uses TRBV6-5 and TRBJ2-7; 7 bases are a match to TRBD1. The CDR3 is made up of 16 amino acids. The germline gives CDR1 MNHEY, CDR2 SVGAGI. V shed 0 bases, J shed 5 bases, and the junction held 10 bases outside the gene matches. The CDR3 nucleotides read TGTGCCAGCAGTTACTCGTCACAGGGGTGGCGGAACGAGCAGTACTTC. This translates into CASSYSSQGWRNEQYF.

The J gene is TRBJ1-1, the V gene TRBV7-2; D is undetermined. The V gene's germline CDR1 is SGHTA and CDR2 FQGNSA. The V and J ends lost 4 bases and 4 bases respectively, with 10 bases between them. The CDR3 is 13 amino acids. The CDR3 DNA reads TGTGCCAGCAGCTCTTTGGGCACCACTGAAGCTTTCTTT. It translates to CASSSLGTTEAFF. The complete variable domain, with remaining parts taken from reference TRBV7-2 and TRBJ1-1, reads GAGVSQSPSNKVTEKGKDVELRCDPISGHTALYWYRQSLGQGLEFLIYFQGNSAPDKSGLPSDRFSAERTGGSVSTLTIQRTQQEDSAVYLCASSSLGTTEAFFGQGTRLTVV.

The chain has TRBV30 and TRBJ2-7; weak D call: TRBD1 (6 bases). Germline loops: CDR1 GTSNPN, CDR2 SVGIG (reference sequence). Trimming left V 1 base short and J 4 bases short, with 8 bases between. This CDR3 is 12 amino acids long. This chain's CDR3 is CAWSGQGYEQYF. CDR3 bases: TGTGCCTGGAGTGGGCAGGGGTACGAGCAGTACTTC.